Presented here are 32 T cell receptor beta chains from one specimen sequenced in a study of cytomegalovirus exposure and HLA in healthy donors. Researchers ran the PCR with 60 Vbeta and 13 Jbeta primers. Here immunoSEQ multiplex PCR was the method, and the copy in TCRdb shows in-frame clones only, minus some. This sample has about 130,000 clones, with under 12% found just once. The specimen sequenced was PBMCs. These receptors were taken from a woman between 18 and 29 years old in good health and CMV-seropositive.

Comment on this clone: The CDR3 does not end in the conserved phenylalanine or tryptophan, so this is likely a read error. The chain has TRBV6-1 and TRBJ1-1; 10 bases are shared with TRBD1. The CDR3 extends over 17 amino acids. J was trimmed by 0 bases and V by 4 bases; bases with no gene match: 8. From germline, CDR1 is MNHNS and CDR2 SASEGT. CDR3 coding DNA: TGTGCCAGCAGTGGGGACAGGGGTTCTATCATGAACACTGAAGCTTTCTTG. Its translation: CASSGDRGSIMNTEAFL.

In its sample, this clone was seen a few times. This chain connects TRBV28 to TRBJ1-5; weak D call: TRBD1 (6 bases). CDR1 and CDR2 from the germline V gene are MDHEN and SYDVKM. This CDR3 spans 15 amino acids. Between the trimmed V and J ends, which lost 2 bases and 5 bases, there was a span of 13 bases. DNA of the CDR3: TGTGCCAGCAGTTTAAAAGGGGGTATGGATCAGCCCCAGCATTTT. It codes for CASSLKGGMDQPQHF.

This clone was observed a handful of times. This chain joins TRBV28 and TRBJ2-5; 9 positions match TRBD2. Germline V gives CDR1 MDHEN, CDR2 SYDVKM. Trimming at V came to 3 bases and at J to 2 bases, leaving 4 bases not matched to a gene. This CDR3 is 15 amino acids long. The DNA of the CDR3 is TGTGCCAGCAGTTTGTGGACTAGCGTACAAGAGACCCAGTACTTC. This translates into CASSLWTSVQETQYF. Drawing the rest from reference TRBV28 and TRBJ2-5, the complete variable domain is DVKVTQSSRYLVKRTGEKVFLECVQDMDHENMFWYRQDPGLGLRLIYFSYDVKMKEKGDIPEGYSVSREKKERFSLILESASTNQTSMYLCASSLWTSVQETQYFGPGTRLLVL.

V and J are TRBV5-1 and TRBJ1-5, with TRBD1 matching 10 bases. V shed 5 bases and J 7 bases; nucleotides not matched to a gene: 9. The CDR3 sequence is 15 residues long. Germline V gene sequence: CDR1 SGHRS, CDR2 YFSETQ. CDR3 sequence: CASSLTGGAGQPQHF. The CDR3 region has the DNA TGCGCCAGCAGTTTGACAGGGGGCGCGGGGCAGCCCCAGCATTTT.

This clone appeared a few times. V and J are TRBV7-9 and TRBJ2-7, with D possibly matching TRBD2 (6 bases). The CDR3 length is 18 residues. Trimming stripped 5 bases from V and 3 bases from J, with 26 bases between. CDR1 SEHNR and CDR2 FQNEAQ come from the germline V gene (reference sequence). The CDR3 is CASSNTSGLARRNYEQYF. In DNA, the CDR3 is TGTGCCAGCAGCAACACGTCGGGACTCGCACGACGGAACTACGAGCAGTACTTC. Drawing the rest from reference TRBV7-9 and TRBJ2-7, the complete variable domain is DTGVSQNPRHKITKRGQNVTFRCDPISEHNRLYWYRQTLGQGPEFLTYFQNEAQLEKSRLLSDRFSAERPKGSFSTLEIQRTEQGDSAMYLCASSNTSGLARRNYEQYFGPGTRLTVT.

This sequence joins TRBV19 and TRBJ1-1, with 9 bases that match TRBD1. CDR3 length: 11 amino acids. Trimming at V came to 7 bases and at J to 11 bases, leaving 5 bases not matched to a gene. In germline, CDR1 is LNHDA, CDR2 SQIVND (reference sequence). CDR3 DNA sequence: TGTGCCAGTACCGGGGACAGGGTTGCTTTCTTT. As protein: CASTGDRVAFF.

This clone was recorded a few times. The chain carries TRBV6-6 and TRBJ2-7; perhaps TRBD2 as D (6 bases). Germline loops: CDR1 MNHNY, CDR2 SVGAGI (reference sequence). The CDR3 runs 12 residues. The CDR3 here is CASGQGWYEQYF. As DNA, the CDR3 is TGTGCGAGCGGGCAGGGTTGGTACGAGCAGTACTTC.

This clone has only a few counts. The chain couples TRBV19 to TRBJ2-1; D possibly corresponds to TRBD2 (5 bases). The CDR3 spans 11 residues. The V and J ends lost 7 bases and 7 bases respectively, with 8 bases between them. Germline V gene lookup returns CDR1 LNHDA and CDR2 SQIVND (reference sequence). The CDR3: CASMGENEQFF. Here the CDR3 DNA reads TGTGCCAGTATGGGAGAGAATGAGCAGTTCTTC.

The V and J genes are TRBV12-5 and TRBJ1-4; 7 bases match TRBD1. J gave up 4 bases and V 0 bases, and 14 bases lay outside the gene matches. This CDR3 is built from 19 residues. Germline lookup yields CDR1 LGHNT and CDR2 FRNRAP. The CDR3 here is CASGLVRGVRAVDNEKLFF. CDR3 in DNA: TGTGCTAGTGGTTTGGTCAGGGGGGTAAGGGCAGTCGATAATGAAAAACTGTTTTTT.

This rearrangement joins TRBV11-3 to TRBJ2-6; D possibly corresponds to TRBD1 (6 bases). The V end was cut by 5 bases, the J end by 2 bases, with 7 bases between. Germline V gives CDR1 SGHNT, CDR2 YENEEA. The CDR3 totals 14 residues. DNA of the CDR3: TGTGCCAGCAGCGCAGGGGCTGGGGCCAACGTCCTGACTTTC. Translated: CASSAGAGANVLTF.

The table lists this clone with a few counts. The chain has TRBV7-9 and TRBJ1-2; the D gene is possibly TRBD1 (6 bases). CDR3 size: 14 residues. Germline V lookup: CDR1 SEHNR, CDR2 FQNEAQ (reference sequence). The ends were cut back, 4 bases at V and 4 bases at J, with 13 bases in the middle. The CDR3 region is CASSSPGTIYGYTF. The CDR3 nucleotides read TGTGCCAGCAGCTCTCCCGGGACAATCTATGGCTACACCTTC.

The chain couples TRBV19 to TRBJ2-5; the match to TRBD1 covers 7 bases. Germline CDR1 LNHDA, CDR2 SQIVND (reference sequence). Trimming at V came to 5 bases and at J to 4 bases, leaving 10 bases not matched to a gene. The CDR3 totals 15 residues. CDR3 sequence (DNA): TGTGCCAGTAGTCCTGGACAGGCAGCAAGAGAGACCCAGTACTTC. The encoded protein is CASSPGQAARETQYF.

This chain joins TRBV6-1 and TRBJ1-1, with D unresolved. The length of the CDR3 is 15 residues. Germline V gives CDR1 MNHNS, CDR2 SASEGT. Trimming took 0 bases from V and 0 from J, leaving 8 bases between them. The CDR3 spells CASSEALRLNTEAFF. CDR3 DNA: TGTGCCAGCAGTGAAGCGCTTCGGTTGAACACTGAAGCTTTCTTT.

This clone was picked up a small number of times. CDR3 residues: CASSLAGTTNLEQYF. The CDR3, as DNA: TGTGCCAGCAGCCTTGCCGGGACTACCAACCTCGAGCAGTACTTC. The chain couples TRBV7-2 to TRBJ2-7; 7 bases line up with TRBD2. The CDR3 is 15 amino acids. The ends lost 5 bases at V and 6 bases at J; junction bases unmatched: 13. Germline V gene sequence: CDR1 SGHTA, CDR2 FQGNSA.

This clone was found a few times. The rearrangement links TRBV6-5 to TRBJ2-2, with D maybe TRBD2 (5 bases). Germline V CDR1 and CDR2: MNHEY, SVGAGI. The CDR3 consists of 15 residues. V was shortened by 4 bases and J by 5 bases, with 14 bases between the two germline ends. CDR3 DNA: TGTGCCAGCAGTTTAGGATCGGGGTTAACCGGGGAGCTGTTTTTT. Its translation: CASSLGSGLTGELFF.

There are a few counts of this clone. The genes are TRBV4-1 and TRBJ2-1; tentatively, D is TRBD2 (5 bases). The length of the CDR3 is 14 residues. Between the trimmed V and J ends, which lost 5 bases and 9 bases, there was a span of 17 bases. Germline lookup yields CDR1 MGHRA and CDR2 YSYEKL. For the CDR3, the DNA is TGCGCCAGCAGCTACACCGGGCCGCGGGTTGAGCAGTTCTTC. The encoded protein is CASSYTGPRVEQFF.

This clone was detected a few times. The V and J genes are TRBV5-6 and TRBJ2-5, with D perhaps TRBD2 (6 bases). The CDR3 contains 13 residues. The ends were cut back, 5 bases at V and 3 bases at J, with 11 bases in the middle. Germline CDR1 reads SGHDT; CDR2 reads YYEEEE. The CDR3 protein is CASRGDFKETQYF. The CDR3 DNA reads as TGTGCCAGCAGGGGGGACTTTAAAGAGACCCAGTACTTC.

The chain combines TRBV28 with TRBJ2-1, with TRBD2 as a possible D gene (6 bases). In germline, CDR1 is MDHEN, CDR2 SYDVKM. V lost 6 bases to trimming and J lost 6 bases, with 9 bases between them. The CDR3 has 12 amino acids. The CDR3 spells CASRGGLNEQFF. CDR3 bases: TGTGCCAGCAGAGGAGGGCTCAATGAGCAGTTCTTC.

CDR3 DNA: TGTGCCAGCAGTTTACAAACTAGCGGGAGTCTGAATGAGCAGTTCTTC. Its protein product is CASSLQTSGSLNEQFF. The chain joins TRBV28 to TRBJ2-1; 11 bases map to TRBD2. Germline V gene lookup returns CDR1 MDHEN and CDR2 SYDVKM. The ends lost 2 bases at V and 7 bases at J; junction bases unmatched: 7. The CDR3 has 16 residues. Full variable domain (rest looked up from reference TRBV28 and TRBJ2-1): DVKVTQSSRYLVKRTGEKVFLECVQDMDHENMFWYRQDPGLGLRLIYFSYDVKMKEKGDIPEGYSVSREKKERFSLILESASTNQTSMYLCASSLQTSGSLNEQFFGPGTRLTVL.

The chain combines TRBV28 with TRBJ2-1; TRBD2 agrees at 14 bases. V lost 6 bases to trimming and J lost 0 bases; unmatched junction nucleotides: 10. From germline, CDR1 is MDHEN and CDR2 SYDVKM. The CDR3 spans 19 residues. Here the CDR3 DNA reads TGTGCCAGCAGGGGGACTAGCGGGAGTATTGCCCTCTCCTACAATGAGCAGTTCTTC. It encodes CASRGTSGSIALSYNEQFF.

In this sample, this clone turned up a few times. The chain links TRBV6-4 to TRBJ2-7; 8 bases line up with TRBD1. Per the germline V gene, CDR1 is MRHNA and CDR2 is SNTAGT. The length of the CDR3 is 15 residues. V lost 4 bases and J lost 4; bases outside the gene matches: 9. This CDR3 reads CASSALRQGLYEQYF. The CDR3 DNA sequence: TGTGCCAGCAGTGCCCTTCGACAGGGGTTATACGAGCAGTACTTC.

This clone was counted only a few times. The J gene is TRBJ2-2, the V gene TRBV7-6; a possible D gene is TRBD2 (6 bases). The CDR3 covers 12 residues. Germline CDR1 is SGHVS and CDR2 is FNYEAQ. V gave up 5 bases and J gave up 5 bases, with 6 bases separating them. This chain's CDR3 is CASSRGTGELFF. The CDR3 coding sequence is TGTGCCAGCAGCCGGGGGACCGGGGAGCTGTTTTTT.

CDR3 loop: CASSYSGGESYNEQFF. The CDR3 DNA is TGTGCCAGCAGCTATAGCGGAGGAGAGTCCTACAATGAGCAGTTCTTC. This sequence joins TRBV7-9 and TRBJ2-1; weak D call: TRBD2 (6 bases). The CDR3 runs to 16 residues. Germline V gives CDR1 SEHNR, CDR2 FQNEAQ (reference sequence). Trimming pared 4 bases from V and 1 base from J, leaving 14 bases between.

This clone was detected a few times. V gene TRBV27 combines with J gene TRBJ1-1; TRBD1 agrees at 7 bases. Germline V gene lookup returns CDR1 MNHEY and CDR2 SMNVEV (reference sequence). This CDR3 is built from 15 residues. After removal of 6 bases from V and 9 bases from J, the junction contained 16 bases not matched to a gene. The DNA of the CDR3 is TGTGCCAGCAGGTTCGGGGACAGTGGATGGGGCAAAGCTTTCTTT. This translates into CASRFGDSGWGKAFF.

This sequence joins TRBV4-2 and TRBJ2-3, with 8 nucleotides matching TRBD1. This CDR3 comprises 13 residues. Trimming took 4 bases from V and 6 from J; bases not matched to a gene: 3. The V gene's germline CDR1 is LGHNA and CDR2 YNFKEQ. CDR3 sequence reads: CASSPWTGDTQYF. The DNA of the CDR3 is TGTGCCAGCAGCCCATGGACAGGGGATACGCAGTATTTT.

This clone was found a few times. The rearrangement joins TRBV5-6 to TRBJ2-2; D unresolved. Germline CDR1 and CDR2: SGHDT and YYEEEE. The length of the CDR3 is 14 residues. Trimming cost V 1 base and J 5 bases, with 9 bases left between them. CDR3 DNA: TGTGCCAGCAGCTTGCCAGGCGAGACCGGGGAGCTGTTTTTT. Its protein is CASSLPGETGELFF.

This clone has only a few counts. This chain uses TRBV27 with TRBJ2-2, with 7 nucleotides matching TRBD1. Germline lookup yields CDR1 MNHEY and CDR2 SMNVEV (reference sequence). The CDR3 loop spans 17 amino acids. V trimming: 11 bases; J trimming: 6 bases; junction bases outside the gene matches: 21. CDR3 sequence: CAPITKVQGIGAGELFF. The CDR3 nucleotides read TGTGCCCCTATCACAAAGGTACAGGGGATCGGCGCCGGGGAGCTGTTTTTT.

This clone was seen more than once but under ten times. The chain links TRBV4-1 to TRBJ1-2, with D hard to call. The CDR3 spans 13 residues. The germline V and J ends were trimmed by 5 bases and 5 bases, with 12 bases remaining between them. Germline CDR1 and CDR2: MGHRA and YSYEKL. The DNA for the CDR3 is TGCGCCAGCAGCTTGTCGCCCGGTTATGGCTACACCTTC. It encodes CASSLSPGYGYTF.

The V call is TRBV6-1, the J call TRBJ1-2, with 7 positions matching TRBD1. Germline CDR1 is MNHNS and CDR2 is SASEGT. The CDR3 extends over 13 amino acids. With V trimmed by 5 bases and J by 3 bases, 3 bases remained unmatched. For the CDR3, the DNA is TGTGCCAGCAGTCGTGACAGGGACTATGGCTACACCTTC. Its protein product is CASSRDRDYGYTF.

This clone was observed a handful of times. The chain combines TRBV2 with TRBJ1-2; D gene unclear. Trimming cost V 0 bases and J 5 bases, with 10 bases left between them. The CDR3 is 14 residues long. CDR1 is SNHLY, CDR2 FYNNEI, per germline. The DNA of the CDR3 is TGTGCCAGCAGTGAAGCGCTGAGATCTTATGGCTACACCTTC. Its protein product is CASSEALRSYGYTF.

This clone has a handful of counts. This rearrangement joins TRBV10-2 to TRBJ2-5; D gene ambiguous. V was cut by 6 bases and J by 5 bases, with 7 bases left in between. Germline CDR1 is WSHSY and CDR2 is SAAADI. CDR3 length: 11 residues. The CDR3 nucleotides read TGCGCCAGCAGAAACGGGGAGACCCAGTACTTC. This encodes CASRNGETQYF.

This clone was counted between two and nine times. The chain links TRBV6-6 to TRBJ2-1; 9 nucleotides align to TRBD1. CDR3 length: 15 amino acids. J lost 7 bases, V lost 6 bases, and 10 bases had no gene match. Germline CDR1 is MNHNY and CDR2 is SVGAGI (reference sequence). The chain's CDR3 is CASSPGQGVGNEQFF. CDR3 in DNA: TGTGCCAGCAGCCCGGGACAGGGTGTTGGGAATGAGCAGTTCTTC.